This TCR beta chain stems from a study of T cell responses to AZD1222 COVID-19 vaccine. This clone is a singleton in its sample. What it binds is unknown. V shed 4 bases and J shed 4 bases, with 8 bases lying between them. The V gene's germline CDR1 is SEHNR and CDR2 FQNEAQ (reference sequence). The CDR3 has 13 residues. Study results and limitations: Females outnumbered males among donors, who were mostly white British; clonal diversity was possibly underestimated. Baseline seropositives among AZD1222 recipients totaled only five to seven.

TCRdb's copy holds only in-frame clones and misses some; the assay was immunoSEQ multiplex PCR. The table records 90,000 to 140,000 clones, roughly 90% of them present only once. The clonotype was recovered from an adult in good health. The V and J genes are TRBV7-9 and TRBJ1-5; D ambiguous. The sample consisted of peripheral blood, taken on day 0 of AZD1222 vaccination. The CDR3 is CASSSTENQPQHF. The CDR3 DNA reads TGTGCCAGCAGCTCCACCGAGAATCAGCCCCAGCATTTT.